This is a list of T cell receptor beta chains from one sample in a study of T-cell reconstitution after alpha-beta-depleted transplantation in children. TCRdb re-analysed the PCR reads in MiXCR, keeping a single row per CDR3 protein. The sample holds hundreds of thousands of distinct CDR3 sequences, roughly 18% seen once. The sequences come from PBMCs, mostly from graft donor cells, collected 360 days after TCRalphabeta/CD19-depleted stem cell transplant. These receptors came from a male patient between 2 and 10 years old who had a stem cell transplant for acute lymphoblastic leukemia, so the T cells may come from the graft donor. The CDR3 runs from the conserved cysteine through the conserved F or W. D genes are given only for firm matches. Clone size is stated in some rows and not others, as once, few, many or a class when expanded.

D | J | size | V | CDR3 | DNA
. | TRBJ2-6 | few | TRBV2 | CASTGRVSSGANVLTF | TGTGCCAGCACAGGACGCGTTTCCTCTGGGGCCAACGTCCTGACTTTC
. | TRBJ2-5 | . | TRBV28 | CASSLQGMRETQYF | TGTGCCAGCAGTTTGCAAGGGATGCGAGAGACCCAGTACTTC
. | TRBJ1-5 | few | TRBV6-1 | CASRKDKISNQPQHF | TGTGCCAGCAGGAAGGACAAAATCAGCAATCAGCCCCAGCATTTT
TRBD2 | TRBJ2-1 | . | TRBV6-1 | CASTPGGGNEQFF | TGTGCCAGCACCCCAGGCGGGGGCAATGAGCAGTTCTTC
TRBD1 | TRBJ2-7 | . | TRBV4-2 | CASSEGQGSYEQYF | TGTGCCAGCAGCGAAGGACAGGGGTCCTACGAGCAGTACTTC
. | TRBJ2-7 | few | TRBV12-3/TRBV12-4 | CASGPAYEQYF | TGTGCCAGCGGCCCGGCCTACGAGCAGTACTTC
TRBD1 | TRBJ1-1 | few | TRBV11-2 | CASSFAGTGANTEAFF | TGTGCCAGCAGCTTTGCCGGGACAGGGGCGAACACTGAAGCTTTCTTT
TRBD2 | TRBJ2-1 | . | TRBV30 | CAWRPGLAGLYNEQFF | TGTGCCTGGAGACCGGGACTAGCGGGTCTTTACAATGAGCAGTTCTTC
TRBD1 | TRBJ2-7 | few | TRBV12-3/TRBV12-4 | CASRRGTVHPYEQYF | TGTGCCAGCAGACGAGGGACAGTCCATCCCTACGAGCAGTACTTC
TRBD1 | TRBJ2-7 | . | TRBV7-9 | CASSSVRGHVYEQYF | TGTGCCAGCAGCTCCGTCAGGGGGCATGTCTACGAGCAGTACTTC
TRBD1 | TRBJ1-2 | . | TRBV5-1 | CASSPRDSHGYTF | TGCGCCAGCAGCCCCCGGGACAGCCATGGCTACACCTTC
. | TRBJ1-4 | . | TRBV6-1 | CASSFSGTATNEKLFF | TGTGCCAGCAGCTTTTCTGGTACGGCAACTAATGAAAAACTGTTTTTT
. | TRBJ1-1 | many | TRBV3-1 | CASSQLSYNTEAFF | TGTGCCAGCAGCCAACTTAGTTACAACACTGAAGCTTTCTTT
. | TRBJ2-4 | . | TRBV5-1 | CAAPSAKNIQYF | TGCGCCGCTCCGTCAGCCAAAAACATTCAGTACTTC
. | TRBJ2-5 | . | TRBV25-1 | CASKTGQETQYF | TGTGCCAGCAAAACAGGACAAGAGACCCAGTACTTC
TRBD2 | TRBJ2-7 | few | TRBV27 | CASRLAGSSYEQYF | TGTGCCAGCAGACTAGCGGGGTCCTCCTACGAGCAGTACTTC
TRBD1 | TRBJ1-3 | . | TRBV4-3 | CASSQVGGTGGNTIYF | TGCGCCAGCAGCCAAGTAGGCGGGACAGGGGGAAACACCATATATTTT
TRBD2 | TRBJ2-7 | . | TRBV12-3/TRBV12-4 | CASAWEGTSYEQYF | TGTGCCAGCGCCTGGGAGGGGACCTCCTACGAGCAGTACTTC
. | TRBJ2-5 | few | TRBV10-3 | CAISESGDQETQYF | TGTGCCATCAGTGAGTCGGGGGATCAAGAGACCCAGTACTTC
. | TRBJ2-5 | . | TRBV6-1 | CASRILRDQETQYF | TGTGCCAGCAGGATCCTCCGGGATCAAGAGACCCAGTACTTC
TRBD2 | TRBJ2-3 | few | TRBV5-5 | CASSAPLRGGGDTQYF | TGTGCCAGCAGCGCTCCCTTGCGGGGGGGCGGGGATACGCAGTATTTT
TRBD1 | TRBJ1-1 | . | TRBV11-2 | CASSLEGTGAKAFF | TGTGCCAGCAGCTTAGAGGGGACAGGGGCCAAAGCTTTCTTT
TRBD1 | TRBJ2-7 | . | TRBV5-1 | CASSSGTDYEQYF | TGCGCCAGCAGCTCCGGGACAGACTACGAGCAGTACTTC
. | TRBJ2-3 | . | TRBV12-3/TRBV12-4 | CASSSGGGLSTDTQYF | TGTGCCAGCAGTTCTGGAGGGGGCCTTAGCACAGATACGCAGTATTTT